This section outlines one T cell receptor beta chain sequence together with its context. This clone was detected only once. Its antigen is still unknown. No base qualities exist here, and no much larger clone lies one base off it. TCRbeta CDR3 regions were sequenced with the immunoSEQ Assay. After extraction, genomic DNA underwent amplification by bias-controlled multiplex PCR, followed by high-throughput sequencing. The study's processing was this. To quantify the absolute abundance of every unique TCRbeta CDR3 region, sequences were collapsed and filtered. T cell fraction was estimated by normalizing TCRbeta template counts to usable DNA, with usable DNA measured through amplification of reference genes found in all nucleated cells. Repertoire TCRs were annotated as SARS-CoV-2-specific when V gene, CDR3 amino acid sequence and J gene were exactly matched to a known reactive TCR set. The reference SARS-CoV-2 TCR set was obtained from MIRA and was filtered for enrichment in COVID-19-positive ImmuneCODE repertoires, whereby public or cross-reactive TCRs were removed. Using the MIRA antigens, annotated TCRs were further analysed by specific ORF or by position within an ORF. Depth was the summed frequency of annotated unique rearrangements, while breadth was defined as annotated unique rearrangements over total unique productive rearrangements. Two-sided Wilcoxon rank-sum tests were used to compare TCR breadth between groups. TCRdb retrieved this table from immuneACCESS and kept in-frame rearrangements only. Not all clones are present; in checked studies, unresolved V genes account for under half, and no reason is known for the remainder. The V and J calls and clone size are taken from that table; D and trimming were inferred from the DNA. The sample table shows 150,000 to 200,000 clones, and 87% are seen once. Roughly 6% of the sample rests with the top ten.

V is pared back by 8 bases and J by 0 bases, with 17 bases lying between the germline termini. CDR1 and CDR2, per the germline V gene, are ENHRY and SYGVKD. The CDR3 numbers 15 residues from cysteine through phenylalanine. The entry retains the CDR3 DNA only, 45 bases that are in frame from base 1. This sample was taken from a study of Ad26.COV2.S vaccination and SARS-CoV-2 variants listed by TCRdb under 2021. With respect to the entire study: Sequencing of the TCRbeta repertoire served to evaluate the specificity and breadth of SARS-CoV-2-reactive T cell receptors following Ad26.COV2.S vaccination. A total of about 30 samples were included in the TCR-sequenced set, comprising 19 Ad26.COV2.S vaccine recipients, 5 placebo recipients and 8 SARS-CoV-2 convalescent individuals. Broader findings and caveats from the paper: According to the authors, total T cell responses may have been underestimated by the TCR breadth and depth analyses. After vaccination, substantial breadth of spike-specific CD8+ and CD4+ T cell responses was reported. Higher spike-specific TCR breadth was observed in Ad26.COV2.S recipients than in placebo recipients (P = 0.0014). Non-spike TCR breadth was comparable between vaccine and placebo recipients, consistent with the vaccine containing only spike.

What the time point label conveys for this sample: individuals recovered from natural SARS-CoV-2 infection. The material was peripheral blood, obtained after recovery from COVID-19. The clonotype comes from a human donor who had recovered from COVID-19. The chain was built from TRBV10-3 and TRBJ2-7; tentative D gene TRBD1, with 5 bases matching. In nucleotide form, the sequence is TGTGCCATCGGCCGAACAGGAAGTTACTCCTACGAGCAGTACTTC. Its coded protein is CAIGRTGSYSYEQYF.